The 8 T cell receptor beta chains listed next were all sequenced from one sample in a study of graft-versus-host responses after intestinal transplantation. The antigens of these receptors remain unknown. TCRdb keeps only in-frame clones here, not all; method: immunoSEQ multiplex PCR. Altogether approximately 88,000 clones are present, 90% being singletons, with the ten largest covering around 0.1%. Source: unstimulated CD4+ T cells sorted from spleen or lymph node cells, taken before intestinal transplant. The receptors shown here come from a human donor who received an intestinal transplant.

The chain uses TRBV7-6 and TRBJ2-7; D is undetermined. V lost 1 base and J lost 2, with 9 bases in between. The CDR3 is 14 amino acids. Germline V lookup: CDR1 SGHVS, CDR2 FNYEAQ. Here the CDR3 DNA reads TGTGCCAGCAGCTTAGATGGCAGTCCCTACGAGCAGTACTTC. Amino acids: CASSLDGSPYEQYF.

This clone was found a few times. The chain recombines TRBV29-1 with TRBJ1-1; the D gene is possibly TRBD1 (6 bases). CDR3 length: 12 residues. The germline gives CDR1 SQVTM, CDR2 ANQGSEA. V shed 7 bases and J shed 0 bases, with 9 bases lying between them. CDR3 loop: CSAQGLNTEAFF. For the CDR3, the DNA is TGCAGCGCTCAGGGGCTGAACACTGAAGCTTTCTTT.

The chain uses TRBV6-1 and TRBJ1-4, with D possibly being TRBD1 (6 bases). V gave up 11 bases and J gave up 8 bases, with 18 bases separating them. CDR1 and CDR2 (germline): MNHNS, SASEGT. The CDR3 spans 13 residues. The CDR3 here is CACGGGLVEKLFF. CDR3 nucleotide sequence: TGTGCCTGTGGGGGGGGGCTTGTGGAAAAACTGTTTTTT.

The chain carries TRBV7-6 and TRBJ1-1; D remains ambiguous. The CDR3 contains 13 residues. CDR1 and CDR2 (germline): SGHVS, FNYEAQ. Between the trimmed V and J ends, which lost 0 bases and 1 base, there was a span of 3 bases. Here the CDR3 DNA reads TGTGCCAGCAGCTTAGCCAGGAACACTGAAGCTTTCTTT. Protein: CASSLARNTEAFF.

The chain carries TRBV2 and TRBJ2-7; possibly TRBD1 for D (5 bases). The CDR3 has 16 amino acids. CDR1 SNHLY and CDR2 FYNNEI come from the germline V gene. Trimming removed 4 bases from V and 6 bases from J, with 22 bases in between. CDR3 DNA sequence: TGTGCCAGCAGTGGGACCGGACGACAGACCGTCCCCGAGCAGTACTTC. Its translation is CASSGTGRQTVPEQYF.

The chain joins TRBV6-5 to TRBJ2-3; D perhaps matches TRBD2 (6 bases). The CDR3 is 15 residues long. Trimming left V 1 base short and J 4 bases short, with 12 bases between. In germline, CDR1 is MNHEY, CDR2 SVGAGI. In DNA, the CDR3 is TGTGCCAGCAGTTACTTCGGGGGAGGAGCAGATACGCAGTATTTT. It encodes CASSYFGGGADTQYF.

This clone has only one observation. This sequence joins TRBV5-4 and TRBJ2-7; 8 bases are shared with TRBD1. This CDR3 is built from 13 residues. Trimming removed 4 bases from V and 7 bases from J; junction bases left unmatched: 7. Looked up from germline, CDR1 is SGHNT and CDR2 is YYREEE (reference sequence). The CDR3 nucleotides read TGTGCCAGCAGCCAGACAGGGGCGGGAGAGCAGTACTTC. Protein product: CASSQTGAGEQYF.

The count of this clone is one. CDR3: CASSERTANTEAFF. The CDR3 DNA reads as TGCGCCAGCAGTGAGCGGACAGCTAACACTGAAGCTTTCTTT. The chain employs TRBV10-1 and TRBJ1-1, with D perhaps matching TRBD1 (6 bases). Germline values: CDR1 WNHNN, CDR2 SYGVQD (reference sequence). V dropped 2 bases and J dropped 2 bases, with 9 bases sitting between them. This CDR3 has 14 amino acids.